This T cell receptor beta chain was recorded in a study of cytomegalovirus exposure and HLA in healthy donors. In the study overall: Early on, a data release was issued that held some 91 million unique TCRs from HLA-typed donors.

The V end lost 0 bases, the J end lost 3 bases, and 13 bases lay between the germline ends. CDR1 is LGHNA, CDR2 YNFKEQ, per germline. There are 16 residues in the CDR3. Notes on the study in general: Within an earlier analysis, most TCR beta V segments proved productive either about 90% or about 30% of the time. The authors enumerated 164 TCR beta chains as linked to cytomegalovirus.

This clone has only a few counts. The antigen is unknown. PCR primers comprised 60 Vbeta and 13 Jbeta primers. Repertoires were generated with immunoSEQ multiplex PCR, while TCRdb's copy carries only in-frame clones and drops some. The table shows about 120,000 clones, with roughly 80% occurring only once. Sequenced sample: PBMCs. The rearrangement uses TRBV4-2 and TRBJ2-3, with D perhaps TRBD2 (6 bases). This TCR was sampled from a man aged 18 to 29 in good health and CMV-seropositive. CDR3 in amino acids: CASSQDRWGETDTQYF. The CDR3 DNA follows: TGTGCCAGCAGCCAAGATAGGTGGGGGGAGACAGATACGCAGTATTTT.